These 25 T cell receptor beta chains originate from one sample sequenced in a study of blood T cell repertoires in COVID-19. Measured with immunoSEQ multiplex PCR; TCRdb has only the in-frame clones, and not every one. The sample shows about 200,000 clones, roughly 89% of them seen only once. Sequencing was done on a sample of peripheral blood. The receptors originated from a man aged 45-65 years with acute or convalescent COVID-19.

CDR3 protein: CATSTGQGVNEQFF. CDR3 nucleotides: TGTGCCACCAGCACTGGACAGGGAGTGAATGAGCAGTTCTTC. The J gene is TRBJ2-1, the V gene TRBV15; 8 bases agree with TRBD1. From germline, CDR1 is LNHNV and CDR2 YYDKDF (reference sequence). Unmatched junction bases numbered 6, after V lost 4 bases and J lost 7 bases. This CDR3 has 14 residues.

This clone was observed a handful of times. The rearrangement uses TRBV19 and TRBJ1-5; 8 bases agree with TRBD1. J was trimmed by 5 bases and V by 4 bases; bases with no gene match: 7. Germline V lookup: CDR1 LNHDA, CDR2 SQIVND (reference sequence). The CDR3 spans 15 residues. CDR3 region: CASSTGQGYHQPQHF. As DNA, the CDR3 is TGTGCCAGTAGTACTGGACAGGGCTACCATCAGCCCCAGCATTTT.

This sequence joins TRBV11-1 and TRBJ1-2, with a weak D call TRBD1 (6 bases). Trimming pared 4 bases from V and 5 bases from J, leaving 8 bases between. CDR3 length: 12 amino acids. Per the germline V gene, CDR1 is SGHAT and CDR2 is FQDESV (reference sequence). CDR3 protein: CASSYQGYGYTF. For the CDR3, the DNA is TGTGCCAGCAGCTACCAGGGGTATGGCTACACCTTC.

This chain uses TRBV9 with TRBJ2-6, with 7 bases fitting TRBD2. The germline CDR1 and CDR2 sequences are SGDLS and YYNGEE. Trimming took 4 bases from V and 0 from J; bases not matched to a gene: 10. The CDR3 sequence is 18 residues long. The CDR3 loop reads CASSTYGGLTSGANVLTF. In DNA, the CDR3 is TGTGCCAGCAGCACCTACGGGGGGTTGACCTCTGGGGCCAACGTCCTGACTTTC.

This clone was picked up a small number of times. J is TRBJ1-5 and V is TRBV6-5; 10 bases match TRBD1. CDR1 MNHEY and CDR2 SVGAGI come from the germline V gene. Trimming at V came to 8 bases and at J to 2 bases, leaving 6 bases not matched to a gene. This CDR3 has 15 amino acids. The CDR3: CASWSGTGGNQPQHF. For the CDR3, the DNA is TGTGCCAGCTGGTCCGGGACAGGGGGCAATCAGCCCCAGCATTTT.

The chain is built from TRBV4-1 and TRBJ2-5, with TRBD1 matching 9 bases. This CDR3 has 15 residues. CDR1 and CDR2 (germline): MGHRA, YSYEKL. With V trimmed by 2 bases and J by 5 bases, 6 bases remained unmatched. The CDR3 DNA follows: TGCGCCAGCAGCCAAAACAGGGGGCTTGGGGAGACCCAGTACTTC. Residues: CASSQNRGLGETQYF.

This chain links TRBV28 with TRBJ1-2; TRBD1 matches 10 bases. Germline V CDR1 and CDR2: MDHEN, SYDVKM. Trimming cost V 4 bases and J 5 bases; bases outside gene matches: 10. This CDR3 is built from 16 residues. CDR3: CASSSYFGTGAYGYTF. The CDR3 nucleotides are TGTGCCAGCAGTTCTTACTTTGGGACAGGGGCTTATGGCTACACCTTC.

The chain uses TRBV7-9 and TRBJ2-1; D gene unclear. Germline V gene sequence: CDR1 SEHNR, CDR2 FQNEAQ (reference sequence). Trimming shortened V by 4 bases and J by 9 bases, and 7 bases separated the two germline ends. The CDR3 length is 11 residues. The CDR3 loop reads CASSSPGEQFF. The CDR3 region has the DNA TGTGCCAGCAGCTCACCGGGTGAGCAGTTCTTC.

The chain couples TRBV10-3 to TRBJ1-1; maybe TRBD1 (6 bases). Germline loops: CDR1 ENHRY, CDR2 SYGVKD. The CDR3 is 15 amino acids. Trimming took 0 bases from V and 2 from J, leaving 10 bases between them. CDR3 in amino acids: CAISESIGGNTEAFF. The DNA of the CDR3 is TGTGCCATCAGTGAGTCGATAGGGGGAAACACTGAAGCTTTCTTT.

This clone was observed a single time. This chain uses TRBV27 with TRBJ1-5, with D possibly TRBD1 on 5 matching bases. The CDR3 covers 13 residues. Trimming cost V 3 bases and J 5 bases, with 8 bases left between them. Germline V gives CDR1 MNHEY, CDR2 SMNVEV (reference sequence). CDR3 sequence: CASSFRGDQPQHF. DNA of the CDR3: TGTGCCAGCAGTTTTCGGGGGGATCAGCCCCAGCATTTT.

This chain joins TRBV19 and TRBJ1-6, with a weak D call TRBD1 (5 bases). Looked up from germline, CDR1 is LNHDA and CDR2 is SQIVND (reference sequence). V lost 7 bases to trimming and J lost 10 bases, with 14 bases between them. The CDR3 spans 13 residues. The CDR3 region is CASTTDIGSPLHF. The DNA of the CDR3 is TGTGCCAGTACTACGGACATCGGATCACCCCTCCACTTT.

The V call is TRBV23-1, the J call TRBJ2-7, with a weak D call TRBD1 (6 bases). TRBV23-1 falls under the ORF class, with uncertain function. The CDR3 covers 15 residues. V was pared by 3 bases and J by 9 bases, with 21 bases between. The CDR3 DNA sequence: TGCGCCAGCAGTCACGATAGGGGGTTTAGCAGGACGCAGTACGTC. Its protein is CASSHDRGFSRTQYV.

The chain couples TRBV27 to TRBJ1-1, with 7 bases fitting TRBD1. CDR3 length: 14 residues. CDR1 is MNHEY, CDR2 SMNVEV, per germline (reference sequence). V trimming: 8 bases; J trimming: 3 bases; junction bases outside the gene matches: 9. The CDR3 loop reads CASRGGGGDTEAFF. In nucleotides, the CDR3 is TGTGCCAGCCGAGGGGGCGGGGGGGACACTGAAGCTTTCTTT.

V usage is TRBV11-2 and J usage is TRBJ2-3, with D possibly matching TRBD2 (5 bases). The CDR3 is 15 amino acids. V gave up 5 bases and J gave up 0 bases, with 12 bases separating them. From germline, CDR1 is SGHAT and CDR2 FQNNGV. CDR3 sequence (DNA): TGTGCCAGCAGCACACTAGGTTCTAGCACAGATACGCAGTATTTT. It yields the protein CASSTLGSSTDTQYF.

This sequence joins TRBV3-1 (or the pseudogene TRBV3-2) and TRBJ1-3, with D possibly being TRBD1 (6 bases). The CDR3 contains 16 residues. The germline V gene has CDR1 LGHDT and CDR2 YNNKEL (reference sequence). The V end was cut by 3 bases, the J end by 4 bases, with 16 bases between. This chain's CDR3 is CASSHLPGGQGNTIYF. CDR3 bases: TGTGCCAGCAGCCACCTCCCGGGGGGGCAAGGAAACACCATATATTTT.

V gene TRBV19 combines with J gene TRBJ2-7; 9 bases agree with TRBD1. The CDR3 covers 15 residues. With 5 bases clipped from V and 1 base from J, the junction kept 6 bases outside the gene matches. The germline V gene has CDR1 LNHDA and CDR2 SQIVND (reference sequence). CDR3 sequence: CASSPGQGPSYEQYF. In DNA, the CDR3 is TGTGCCAGTAGTCCGGGACAGGGACCTTCCTACGAGCAGTACTTC.

The V and J genes are TRBV5-4 and TRBJ1-1, with a tentative D call TRBD1 (5 bases). The CDR3 loop spans 12 amino acids. The germline gives CDR1 SGHNT, CDR2 YYREEE (reference sequence). Trimming pared 7 bases from V and 0 bases from J, leaving 7 bases between. The DNA of the CDR3 is TGTGCCAGCCAGACAGTGAACACTGAAGCTTTCTTT. Translated, it gives CASQTVNTEAFF.

This chain uses TRBV27 with TRBJ2-3, with TRBD2 matching over 7 bases. The junction had 6 bases not matched to a gene; V was cut back by 4 bases and J by 11 bases. From germline, CDR1 is MNHEY and CDR2 SMNVEV (reference sequence). There are 12 residues in the CDR3. The DNA for the CDR3 is TGTGCCAGCAGTTCACCGGGACTAATGCAGTATTTT. This encodes CASSSPGLMQYF.

This clone was observed a few times. The chain uses TRBV7-3 and TRBJ2-1; D gene ambiguous. V lost 3 bases, J lost 0 bases, and 3 bases lay in between. Germline CDR1 is SGHTA and CDR2 is FQGTGA. There are 13 residues in the CDR3. CDR3 sequence reads: CASSFSSYNEQFF. In nucleotides, the CDR3 is TGTGCCAGCAGCTTCAGCTCCTACAATGAGCAGTTCTTC.

The gene calls are TRBV7-3 and TRBJ2-5; TRBD1 agrees at 11 bases. Per germline, CDR1 SGHTA and CDR2 FQGTGA. The length of the CDR3 is 16 residues. J was trimmed by 4 bases and V by 2 bases; bases with no gene match: 6. In nucleotides, the CDR3 is TGTGCCAGCAGCTTACAACCCGGGACAGGGGGAGAGACCCAGTACTTC. It specifies CASSLQPGTGGETQYF.

CDR3 nucleotides: TGTGCCAGCAGGAAAGCACTAGCGGGAGCCGGGGAGCTGTTTTTT. Its translation is CASRKALAGAGELFF. The rearrangement links TRBV28 to TRBJ2-2; TRBD2 matches 11 bases. Germline V gives CDR1 MDHEN, CDR2 SYDVKM. The V segment lost 6 bases and the J segment 6 bases; nucleotides outside the gene matches: 6. This CDR3 comprises 15 residues.

The chain combines TRBV15 with TRBJ2-1; 8 bases are a match to TRBD2. With 1 base clipped from V and 5 bases from J, the junction kept 4 bases outside the gene matches. Per germline, CDR1 LNHNV and CDR2 YYDKDF (reference sequence). The CDR3 spans 15 residues. The CDR3 DNA reads TGTGCCACCAGCAGAGCACTAGCGGATAACAATGAGCAGTTCTTC. Translating gives CATSRALADNNEQFF.

This clone was detected once. Other DNA sequences in this sample translate to the same CDR3. The V and J genes are TRBV5-1 and TRBJ1-1, with D possibly matching TRBD1 (5 bases). In germline, CDR1 is SGHRS, CDR2 YFSETQ. CDR3 size: 16 residues. Trimming shortened V by 0 bases and J by 1 base, and 13 bases separated the two germline ends. The CDR3 protein is CASSLAHGGPNTEAFF. In DNA, the CDR3 is TGCGCCAGCAGCTTGGCCCACGGGGGACCGAACACTGAAGCTTTCTTT.

The gene calls are TRBV6-2 or TRBV6-3 and TRBJ1-1; D ambiguous. Between the trimmed V and J ends, which lost 4 bases and 3 bases, there was a span of 15 bases. CDR3 length: 15 residues. The germline gives CDR1 MNHEY, CDR2 SVGEGT. In DNA form, the CDR3 reads TGTGCCAGCAGTTTCAACTCGGTAGTGGACACTGAAGCTTTCTTT. Translating it yields CASSFNSVVDTEAFF.

The gene calls are TRBV11-1 and TRBJ2-3; 12 bases are a match to TRBD2. This CDR3 contains 15 residues. V lost 5 bases and J lost 2; bases outside the gene matches: 2. CDR1 and CDR2 (germline): SGHAT, FQDESV (reference sequence). DNA of the CDR3: TGTGCCAGCAGCCGACTAGCGGGGGACACAGATACGCAGTATTTT. It translates to CASSRLAGDTDTQYF. The full variable domain, its missing parts supplied by reference TRBV11-1 and TRBJ2-3, is EAEVAQSPRYKITEKSQAVAFWCDPISGHATLYWYRQILGQGPELLVQFQDESVVDDSQLPKDRFSAERLKGVDSTLKIQPAELGDSAMYLCASSRLAGDTDTQYFGPGTRLTVL.